This T cell receptor beta chain stems from a study of cytomegalovirus exposure and HLA in healthy donors. Overall study findings and caveats: According to a subsequent analysis, TCR clusters from the first cohort were inclined to appear together in the 110 or so validation repertoires. CMV antigen specificity of three CMV-associated chains was confirmed in vitro. Across donors, most TCRs were seen rarely, yet some public ones were widespread.

The V gene's germline CDR1 is SNHLY and CDR2 FYNNEI. This CDR3 contains 14 residues. V was clipped by 6 bases and J by 2 bases, with 11 bases between them. The repertoire was sequenced with immunoSEQ multiplex PCR; TCRdb's copy has only in-frame clones and lacks some. Of about 150,000 clones listed, about 80% are singletons. This clone was observed once. Its antigen is as yet unknown. The sequence was collected from a man aged 30 to 45 in good health and CMV-seropositive. The chain combines TRBV2 with TRBJ2-4; TRBD1 is a possible D gene (6 bases). The sample comprised PBMCs. Written as DNA, the CDR3 is TGTGCCAGCAGGTGGACAGAATCCAAAAACATTCAGTACTTC. This sequence encodes CASRWTESKNIQYF.